Following are 10 T cell receptor beta chains from one sample sequenced in a study of molecular identifiers for immune sequencing clone quantification (dated by TCRdb to the late 2010s). The library was generated by PCR. Sequenced using a NextSeq 500. The public reads were run again by TCRdb, first through fastp at Q25 and then through MiXCR, and only productive beta chains were kept. Under each unique CDR3 protein, matching rows form one entry showing the most common genes and DNA. Across this sample there are 400,000 to 600,000 distinct CDR3 sequences, with 25% seen only once. The ten largest clones take up under 0.8% of the sample. Sample: naive CD8+ T cells from blood, with Jurkat cell RNA spiked in. This specimen's cell subset or site label, per the study, means: FACS-sorted CD8+CD4-CCR7+CD45RA+ naive T cells. All receptors derive from a human donor in good health. Some libraries in this study had Jurkat cell RNA spiked in.

In its sample, this clonotype was seen once. The chain carries TRBV2 and TRBJ2-5, with TRBD2 matching over 9 bases. The trim removed 3 bases at V and 2 bases at J, leaving 10 bases unmatched. CDR3 size: 17 residues. Germline lookup yields CDR1 SNHLY and CDR2 FYNNEI. The CDR3 sequence: CASSDISGGYWQETQYF. The CDR3 DNA reads TGTGCCAGCAGTGACATAAGCGGGGGGTATTGGCAAGAGACCCAGTACTTC. The variable domain in full, completed from reference TRBV2 and TRBJ2-5, reads EPEVTQTPSHQVTQMGQEVILRCVPISNHLYFYWYRQILGQKVEFLVSFYNNEISEKSEIFDDQFSVERPDGSNFTLKIRSTKLEDSAMYFCASSDISGGYWQETQYFGPGTRLLVL.

The rearrangement links TRBV20-1 to TRBJ2-5, with D unresolved. CDR1 and CDR2 (germline): DFQATT, SNEGSKA (reference sequence). Deletions cut 5 bases from V and 2 bases from J, with 9 bases between. CDR3 length: 12 amino acids. The CDR3 reads CSARDLQETQYF. The CDR3 DNA is TGCAGTGCTCGTGACTTACAAGAGACCCAGTACTTC.

This clonotype was observed a few times. The chain carries TRBV5-8 and TRBJ2-7, with D hard to call. Germline-derived CDR1 and CDR2 are SGHTS and YDEGEE. CDR3 length equals 14 residues. V was pared by 0 bases and J by 3 bases, with 10 bases between. Here the CDR3 reads CASSLVITNYEQYF. The CDR3, as DNA: TGTGCCAGCAGCTTGGTGATCACGAACTACGAGCAGTACTTC.

This clonotype was observed a few times. V gene TRBV12-5 combines with J gene TRBJ2-3; TRBD1 aligns across 12 bases. V was clipped by 5 bases and J by 7 bases; unmatched bases: 7. The CDR3 sequence is 15 residues long. CDR1 is LGHNT, CDR2 FRNRAP, per germline. The CDR3 loop reads CASGLGTGGLNTQYF. Here the CDR3 DNA reads TGTGCTAGTGGTCTGGGGACAGGGGGCTTGAATACGCAGTATTTT.

The chain uses TRBV30 and TRBJ2-3, with unresolved D. The V end was cut by 2 bases, the J end by 2 bases, with 5 bases between. Germline V lookup: CDR1 GTSNPN, CDR2 SVGIG (reference sequence). This CDR3 region has 12 residues. The CDR3 DNA is TGTGCCTGGAGTCTTGACACAGATACGCAGTATTTT. Protein sequence: CAWSLDTDTQYF.

This clonotype occurred many times. The chain uses TRBV20-1 and TRBJ2-4; no firm D call. V lost 4 bases and J 5 bases, leaving 9 bases between the germline ends. Germline-derived CDR1 and CDR2 are DFQATT and SNEGSKA (reference sequence). The CDR3 runs 12 residues. CDR3 region: CSAKTPENIQYF. The CDR3 nucleotides are TGCAGTGCTAAGACACCAGAAAACATTCAGTACTTC.

The J gene is TRBJ2-7, the V gene TRBV12-3 or TRBV12-4, with D perhaps TRBD1 (5 bases). V dropped 9 bases and J dropped 2 bases, with 11 bases sitting between them. The CDR3 totals 12 residues. CDR3 sequence reads: CASEGETYEQYF. The CDR3 DNA is TGTGCCAGTGAAGGGGAAACCTACGAGCAGTACTTC.

The V and J genes are TRBV19 and TRBJ2-1; TRBD1 agrees at 9 bases. The CDR3 runs to 15 residues. V was clipped by 6 bases and J by 2 bases; unmatched bases: 5. Germline CDR1 LNHDA, CDR2 SQIVND (reference sequence). The CDR3: CASSTGQGTYNEQFF. The CDR3 DNA sequence: TGTGCCAGTAGCACTGGACAGGGGACCTACAATGAGCAGTTCTTC.

The rearrangement joins TRBV7-9 to TRBJ1-1; 9 nucleotides agree with TRBD1. The CDR3 is made up of 13 amino acids. V lost 8 bases and J lost 14; bases outside the gene matches: 15. Germline loops: CDR1 SEHNR, CDR2 FQNEAQ (reference sequence). The CDR3 DNA reads as TGTGCCAGCCACAGGGGGCGAATCCCTGTGGCCTTCTTT. Protein: CASHRGRIPVAFF.

Turning to this clonotype: A read error may account for a junction end that differs from germline. This chain joins TRBV29-1 and TRBJ2-6; D possibly matches TRBD1 or TRBD2 (5 bases each). The CDR3 length is 15 residues. CDR1 and CDR2 (germline): SQVTM, ANQGSEA. For the CDR3, the DNA is TGCAGCGTTGTCGGGATCTTATCTGGGGCCGACGTCCTGAATTTC. Amino acid sequence: CSVVGILSGADVLNF.